These 28 T cell receptor beta chains were all obtained from the same sample, sequenced in a study of T cell responses to AZD1222 COVID-19 vaccine. This table comes from immunoSEQ multiplex PCR, and its TCRdb copy is limited to in-frame clones, with some not included. The data contain 100,000 to 150,000 clones, 93% of them singletons. The sequences come from peripheral blood, collected on day 0 of AZD1222 vaccination. The source is an adult in good health.

The chain is built from TRBV7-9 and TRBJ2-2; D gene uncertain. Trimming removed 5 bases from V and 3 bases from J, with 10 bases in between. Germline V CDR1 and CDR2: SEHNR, FQNEAQ (reference sequence). This CDR3 comprises 14 residues. CDR3 loop: CASSPDLDTGELFF. CDR3 sequence (DNA): TGTGCCAGCAGCCCGGACCTGGACACCGGGGAGCTGTTTTTT.

V and J are TRBV28 and TRBJ1-5, with TRBD1 matching over 9 bases. Looked up from germline, CDR1 is MDHEN and CDR2 is SYDVKM. The CDR3 has 19 amino acids. V was clipped by 5 bases and J by 2 bases; unmatched bases: 16. The CDR3: CASSTQQGAKFLGNQPQHF. CDR3 coding DNA: TGTGCCAGCAGTACTCAACAGGGGGCTAAGTTTCTTGGCAATCAGCCCCAGCATTTT.

The sample holds one count of this clone. The rearrangement joins TRBV30 to TRBJ2-7; the D is unclear. This CDR3 has 12 residues. Per the germline V gene, CDR1 is GTSNPN and CDR2 is SVGIG (reference sequence). V was clipped by 2 bases and J by 1 base, with 6 bases between them. The CDR3 nucleotides read TGTGCCTGGAGTCCCCATTCCTACGAGCAGTACTTC. This codes for CAWSPHSYEQYF. Drawing the rest from reference TRBV30 and TRBJ2-7, the complete variable domain is SQTIHQWPATLVQPVGSPLSLECTVEGTSNPNLYWYRQAAGRGLQLLFYSVGIGQISSEVPQNLSASRPQDRQFILSSKKLLLSDSGFYLCAWSPHSYEQYFGPGTRLTVT.

The V and J genes are TRBV5-1 and TRBJ2-3; 7 bases align to TRBD2. Germline CDR1 and CDR2: SGHRS and YFSETQ. CDR3 length: 17 residues. The trim removed 0 bases at V and 0 bases at J, leaving 7 bases unmatched. CDR3 nucleotide sequence: TGCGCCAGCAGCTTGGAGTTTGTGGGGGGGAGCACAGATACGCAGTATTTT. Translating it yields CASSLEFVGGSTDTQYF.

The gene calls are TRBV6-4 and TRBJ1-2, with 8 bases fitting TRBD1. The CDR3 loop spans 17 amino acids. The junction had 14 bases not matched to a gene; V was cut back by 0 bases and J by 8 bases. Germline assignment: CDR1 MRHNA and CDR2 SNTAGT. The CDR3 DNA sequence: TGTGCCAGCAGTGACTCGCGAGAGGGGACAGGCCGTTCCGGCTACACCTTC. Protein sequence: CASSDSREGTGRSGYTF.

V usage is TRBV28 and J usage is TRBJ1-2; TRBD1 aligns across 10 bases. The CDR3 contains 14 residues. Germline CDR1 is MDHEN and CDR2 is SYDVKM. V lost 4 bases, J lost 8 bases, and 7 bases stayed unmatched. CDR3 sequence: CASSSPGQGKGYTF. For the CDR3, the DNA is TGTGCCAGCAGTTCTCCGGGACAGGGGAAGGGCTACACCTTC.

The genes are TRBV4-1 and TRBJ1-1, with 7 bases fitting TRBD1. CDR3 length: 13 amino acids. V shed 4 bases and J 10 bases; nucleotides not matched to a gene: 9. Germline assignment: CDR1 MGHRA and CDR2 YSYEKL. The CDR3 is CASSLLGQQGAFF. The CDR3 DNA sequence: TGCGCCAGCAGCCTTTTGGGACAGCAAGGAGCTTTCTTT.

In DNA form, the CDR3 reads TGTGCCAGCAGCGCAGGGTACGGCACTGAAGCTTTCTTT. It translates to CASSAGYGTEAFF. The chain couples TRBV11-3 to TRBJ1-1; TRBD1 is a possible D gene (5 bases). The CDR3 sequence is 13 residues long. V gave up 5 bases and J gave up 4 bases, with 11 bases separating them. The germline CDR1 and CDR2 sequences are SGHNT and YENEEA. Drawing the rest from reference TRBV11-3 and TRBJ1-1, the complete variable domain is EAGVVQSPRYKIIEKKQPVAFWCNPISGHNTLYWYLQNLGQGPELLIRYENEEAVDDSQLPKDRFSAERLKGVDSTLKIQPAELGDSAVYLCASSAGYGTEAFFGQGTRLTVV.

The V gene is TRBV6-1, the J gene TRBJ1-1; 7 bases map to TRBD1. The CDR3 covers 17 residues. The junction had 10 bases not matched to a gene; V was cut back by 2 bases and J by 1 base. Germline assignment: CDR1 MNHNS and CDR2 SASEGT. CDR3 DNA: TGTGCCAGCAGTGAAAGGGAGGGGGCAAGTTGGAACACTGAAGCTTTCTTT. Residues: CASSEREGASWNTEAFF.

This chain uses TRBV10-3 with TRBJ1-6; 9 bases match TRBD1. V gave up 6 bases and J gave up 7 bases; unmatched junction bases: 7. In germline, CDR1 is ENHRY, CDR2 SYGVKD. The CDR3 length is 15 residues. Here the CDR3 DNA reads TGTGCCATCAGCGGGACAGGGCAAGAGAATTCACCCCTCCACTTT. Translation: CAISGTGQENSPLHF.

The V and J genes are TRBV30 and TRBJ1-1; D is uncertain. The CDR3 covers 13 residues. V was trimmed by 0 bases and J by 4 bases, leaving 9 bases between them. Germline CDR1 and CDR2: GTSNPN and SVGIG (reference sequence). CDR3 nucleotide sequence: TGTGCCTGGAGTGTTGGAGGACCCACTGAAGCTTTCTTT. Translation gives CAWSVGGPTEAFF.

This rearrangement joins TRBV6-5 to TRBJ1-2; 7 bases are a match to TRBD1. Germline V gene sequence: CDR1 MNHEY, CDR2 SVGAGI. The trim removed 5 bases at V and 9 bases at J, leaving 9 bases unmatched. CDR3 length: 13 amino acids. CDR3 region: CASSNPPTGSYTF. Here the CDR3 DNA reads TGTGCCAGCAGTAACCCCCCGACAGGGAGCTACACCTTC.

This chain connects TRBV27 to TRBJ1-4; D perhaps matches TRBD1 (6 bases). The CDR3 runs 14 residues. V lost 3 bases and J 8 bases, leaving 13 bases between the germline ends. Germline CDR1 reads MNHEY; CDR2 reads SMNVEV (reference sequence). The chain's CDR3 is CASSFSGTREKLFF. The CDR3 bases are TGTGCCAGCAGTTTCAGCGGGACAAGGGAAAAACTGTTTTTT.

The V call is TRBV11-3, the J call TRBJ2-7; D unresolved. Trimming left V 0 bases short and J 3 bases short, with 3 bases between. Germline V gene data show CDR1 as SGHNT and CDR2 as YENEEA. The CDR3 has 12 residues. CDR3 sequence: CASSLDGYEQYF. CDR3 DNA sequence: TGTGCCAGCAGCTTAGATGGCTACGAGCAGTACTTC.

The chain carries TRBV19 and TRBJ2-1; 10 bases fit TRBD2. V shed 3 bases, J shed 2 bases, and the junction held 4 bases outside the gene matches. The CDR3 has 16 residues. Germline V gene data show CDR1 as LNHDA and CDR2 as SQIVND (reference sequence). This chain's CDR3 is CASSISSGGAYNEQFF. CDR3 nucleotide sequence: TGTGCCAGTAGTATTTCAAGCGGGGGGGCCTACAATGAGCAGTTCTTC.

V is TRBV30 and J is TRBJ1-4; D is unclear. The V end was cut by 2 bases, the J end by 4 bases, with 11 bases between. CDR1 is GTSNPN, CDR2 SVGIG, per germline (reference sequence). The CDR3 contains 14 residues. Here the CDR3 reads CAWSPPDFNEKLFF. DNA for the CDR3: TGTGCCTGGAGTCCGCCGGACTTTAATGAAAAACTGTTTTTT.

The rearrangement joins TRBV11-2 to TRBJ2-3; the D is unclear. CDR1 and CDR2 (germline): SGHAT, FQNNGV. CDR3 length: 14 residues. V was pared by 5 bases and J by 2 bases, with 11 bases between. CDR3 sequence: CASSPYGPTDTQYF. The CDR3 nucleotides read TGTGCCAGCAGCCCTTACGGACCCACAGATACGCAGTATTTT.

The V call is TRBV5-4, the J call TRBJ2-2; the match to TRBD2 covers 8 bases. The CDR3 sequence is 16 residues long. V trimming: 0 bases; J trimming: 6 bases; junction bases outside the gene matches: 7. Germline CDR1 reads SGHNT; CDR2 reads YYREEE (reference sequence). Here the CDR3 reads CASSLAPRGDSGELFF. The CDR3 coding sequence is TGTGCCAGCAGCTTGGCCCCGCGGGGGGATTCCGGGGAGCTGTTTTTT.

This rearrangement joins TRBV11-3 to TRBJ2-6, with a weak D call TRBD1 (6 bases). The V and J ends lost 5 bases and 1 base respectively, with 9 bases between them. This CDR3 contains 15 residues. Germline V gene lookup returns CDR1 SGHNT and CDR2 YENEEA. The CDR3: CASSRGGSGANVLTF. The CDR3 DNA sequence: TGTGCCAGCAGCCGAGGGGGATCTGGGGCCAACGTCCTGACTTTC.

The CDR3 reads CASSQRMERHTEAFF. Written as DNA, the CDR3 is TGTGCCAGCAGCCAGAGAATGGAGCGGCACACTGAAGCTTTCTTT. V and J are TRBV14 and TRBJ1-1, with D hard to call. From germline, CDR1 is SGHDN and CDR2 FVKESK. The CDR3 contains 15 residues. V was trimmed by 3 bases and J by 3 bases, leaving 14 bases between them.

V is TRBV5-4 and J is TRBJ1-3; tentative D call: TRBD1 (5 bases). V lost 4 bases, J lost 0 bases, and 11 bases lay in between. The CDR3 sequence is 15 residues long. Germline-derived CDR1 and CDR2 are SGHNT and YYREEE (reference sequence). Here the CDR3 DNA reads TGTGCCAGCAGCCCAGGGACCCGCTCTGGAAACACCATATATTTT. Encoded protein: CASSPGTRSGNTIYF. The full variable domain, with the rest looked up from reference TRBV5-4 and TRBJ1-3, is ETGVTQSPTHLIKTRGQQVTLRCSSQSGHNTVSWYQQALGQGPQFIFQYYREEENGRGNFPPRFSGLQFPNYSSELNVNALELDDSALYLCASSPGTRSGNTIYFGEGSWLTVV.

This chain links TRBV4-1 with TRBJ1-1; D is unresolved. This CDR3 is built from 14 residues. Trimming pared 4 bases from V and 2 bases from J, leaving 11 bases between. In germline, CDR1 is MGHRA, CDR2 YSYEKL. CDR3 in DNA: TGCGCCAGCAGCCCGACGACGGTTAACACTGAAGCTTTCTTT. This codes for CASSPTTVNTEAFF.

This chain's CDR3 is CASSLGGSGTYEQYF. DNA of the CDR3: TGTGCCAGCAGTTTAGGTGGTAGCGGAACCTACGAGCAGTACTTC. The chain combines TRBV28 with TRBJ2-7; tentative D call: TRBD2 (6 bases). Between the trimmed V and J ends, which lost 2 bases and 2 bases, there was a span of 13 bases. CDR3 length equals 15 residues. Germline lookup yields CDR1 MDHEN and CDR2 SYDVKM. The variable domain in full, with the rest retrieved from reference TRBV28 and TRBJ2-7, is DVKVTQSSRYLVKRTGEKVFLECVQDMDHENMFWYRQDPGLGLRLIYFSYDVKMKEKGDIPEGYSVSREKKERFSLILESASTNQTSMYLCASSLGGSGTYEQYFGPGTRLTVT.

This clone was seen only once. The J gene is TRBJ1-2, the V gene TRBV4-2; 9 positions agree with TRBD1. The V gene end was trimmed by 2 bases and the J gene end by 6 bases; junction bases not matched to a gene: 10. Per the germline V gene, CDR1 is LGHNA and CDR2 is YNFKEQ. CDR3 size: 16 residues. The CDR3 loop reads CASSQHTGGAGDGYTF. The CDR3 DNA sequence: TGTGCCAGCAGCCAACACACAGGGGGCGCGGGGGATGGCTACACCTTC.

The chain uses TRBV15 and TRBJ2-2; the D is unclear. This CDR3 is built from 15 residues. Germline values: CDR1 LNHNV, CDR2 YYDKDF (reference sequence). Trimming removed 0 bases from V and 4 bases from J, with 9 bases in between. The CDR3: CATSRDLVPTGELFF. The CDR3 DNA reads as TGTGCCACCAGCAGAGATCTGGTGCCCACCGGGGAGCTGTTTTTT.

The rearrangement links TRBV13 to TRBJ2-5; 8 bases align to TRBD2. This CDR3 is built from 13 residues. Looked up from germline, CDR1 is PRHDT and CDR2 is FYEKMQ (reference sequence). V shed 4 bases, J shed 7 bases, and the junction held 5 bases outside the gene matches. DNA of the CDR3: TGTGCCAGCAGCTCGGGGGGGCAGGGGACCCAGTACTTC. Translating gives CASSSGGQGTQYF.

The chain is built from TRBV9 and TRBJ1-3; D gene unclear. CDR1 SGDLS and CDR2 YYNGEE come from the germline V gene. Trimming shortened V by 0 bases and J by 0 bases, and 10 bases separated the two germline ends. This CDR3 comprises 16 residues. CDR3 in amino acids: CASSVGARSSGNTIYF. The CDR3, as DNA: TGTGCCAGCAGCGTAGGGGCCAGGAGCTCTGGAAACACCATATATTTT.

V is TRBV6-4 and J is TRBJ2-1; 11 bases match TRBD2. V lost 3 bases, J lost 3 bases, and 4 bases stayed unmatched. The germline V gene has CDR1 MRHNA and CDR2 SNTAGT. This CDR3 comprises 16 residues. CDR3 sequence reads: CASSEFTSGSYNEQFF. CDR3 nucleotides: TGTGCCAGCAGTGAATTTACTAGCGGGAGCTACAATGAGCAGTTCTTC.